The next 10 T cell receptor beta chains were all read from a single sample in a study of regulatory T cells in long-lasting Graves disease (dated by TCRdb to the early 2020s). This sample's time point label indicates: persistent/refractory GD, antithyroid drugs over 5 years with positive TRAb. For both TCR sequencing and RNA sequencing, RNA was extracted from PBMCs using TRIzol. Libraries were prepared through multiplex PCR. The listed sequencing device is Illumina HiSeq 4000. TCR beta libraries were built with iRepertoire HTBI primers and Arm-PCR amplification of CDR3 regions. TCRdb reworked the public reads: Q25 trimming with fastp, MiXCR clone assembly, productive beta chains retained. Rows with one shared CDR3 protein collapse into an entry with the most common genes and DNA. In this sample the table shows 350,000 to 500,000 distinct CDR3 sequences, 20% to 25% of which occur a single time. The ten largest account for more than 13% of the sample.

Specimen: peripheral blood mononuclear cells (PBMCs), collected when the disease was refractory, from a patient treated with antithyroid drugs. The receptors shown here come from a female donor with Graves disease.

V gene TRBV20-1 combines with J gene TRBJ2-4, with D tentatively TRBD1 (6 bases). Trimming shortened V by 1 base and J by 13 bases, and 14 bases separated the two germline ends. Germline assignment: CDR1 DFQATT and CDR2 SNEGSKA (reference sequence). The CDR3 contains 12 residues. CDR3 protein: CSARVPQGYQYF. Here the CDR3 DNA reads TGCAGTGCTAGAGTACCACAGGGCTACCAGTACTTC.

The chain couples TRBV19 to TRBJ1-5, with D perhaps TRBD1 (5 bases). CDR3 length equals 16 residues. From germline, CDR1 is LNHDA and CDR2 SQIVND (reference sequence). The V end lost 1 base, the J end lost 7 bases, and 17 bases lay between the germline ends. This CDR3 reads CASSIVLGAGKQPQHF. The CDR3 DNA is TGTGCCAGTAGTATAGTTCTTGGGGCAGGGAAACAGCCCCAGCATTTT.

In its sample, this clonotype was seen many times. V is TRBV27 and J is TRBJ2-2, with D tentatively TRBD1 or TRBD2 (6 bases each). This CDR3 is 15 amino acids long. Germline values: CDR1 MNHEY, CDR2 SMNVEV (reference sequence). V shed 3 bases and J shed 5 bases, with 13 bases lying between them. CDR3 amino acids: CASSLEGGGTGELFF. In DNA form, the CDR3 reads TGTGCCAGCAGTTTGGAGGGGGGCGGGACCGGGGAGCTGTTTTTT.

Ten or more counts support this clonotype. The DNA of the CDR3 is TGCAGTGCTAGAACTAGCGGGCAAAACGAGCAGTACTTC. It translates to CSARTSGQNEQYF. J is TRBJ2-7 and V is TRBV20-1, with 9 bases that match TRBD2. J lost 5 bases, V lost 2 bases, and 4 bases had no gene match. CDR3 length: 13 residues. Germline assignment: CDR1 DFQATT and CDR2 SNEGSKA (reference sequence).

This clonotype was detected a few times. J is TRBJ1-5 and V is TRBV5-6; no definite D call. Trimming removed 0 bases at V and 9 bases at J, with 10 bases between. The CDR3 length is 13 residues. Germline-derived CDR1 and CDR2 are SGHDT and YYEEEE. The CDR3 DNA reads as TGTGCCAGCAGCTTGGCCGCAGCTCGGCCCCAGCATTTT. Translation: CASSLAAARPQHF.

The V and J genes are TRBV24-1 and TRBJ1-1, with D possibly TRBD1 on 5 matching bases. Trimming took 7 bases from V and 2 from J, leaving 16 bases between them. CDR3 length: 15 residues. Germline assignment: CDR1 KGHDR and CDR2 SFDVKD. In nucleotides, the CDR3 is TGTGCCACCAGAGCTGCCGGGGGTTTAAACACTGAAGCTTTCTTT. Translating gives CATRAAGGLNTEAFF.

The chain combines TRBV4-1 with TRBJ1-1; D is unclear. In germline, CDR1 is MGHRA, CDR2 YSYEKL. The CDR3 runs to 17 residues. Trimming stripped 0 bases from V and 2 bases from J, with 16 bases between. DNA for the CDR3: TGCGCCAGCAGCCAAGATAGGTACGCACGGATCAACACTGAAGCTTTCTTT. Amino acids: CASSQDRYARINTEAFF.

This clonotype was seen repeatedly, ten times or more. CDR3 loop: CASSLHEGSGYTF. DNA for the CDR3: TGTGCCAGCAGCTTGCATGAGGGTTCTGGCTACACCTTC. The rearrangement uses TRBV7-3 and TRBJ1-2; D call uncertain. Germline assignment: CDR1 SGHTA and CDR2 FQGTGA. Deletions cut 3 bases from V and 7 bases from J, with 12 bases between. CDR3 size: 13 residues.

This clonotype has just a few counts. The rearrangement uses TRBV3-1 and TRBJ1-5, with unresolved D. The CDR3 has 13 residues. V was clipped by 2 bases and J by 5 bases, with 7 bases between them. The germline V gene has CDR1 LGHDT and CDR2 YNNKEL (reference sequence). In DNA, the CDR3 is TGTGCCAGCAGCCAACCGGGTTATCAGCCCCAGCATTTT. It is translated as CASSQPGYQPQHF.

In its sample, this clonotype was seen many times. The CDR3, as DNA: TGTGCCAGCATCAGGACAGGGGGCGACGAGCAGTACTTC. Translation gives CASIRTGGDEQYF. The chain links TRBV27 to TRBJ2-7; 11 nucleotides align to TRBD1. V lost 7 bases and J lost 5; bases outside the gene matches: 4. CDR1 and CDR2 (germline): MNHEY, SMNVEV (reference sequence). The CDR3 spans 13 residues.